A single sample gave rise to the 28 T cell receptor beta chains below, sequenced in a study of human CD8 memory T cell subsets. Construction of TCR beta libraries was accomplished by means of UMI-labeled 5' RACE. Each CDR3 protein gets one entry in TCRdb, which reprocessed the 5' RACE reads and gives no DNA. The sample table includes some 10,000 distinct CDR3 sequences. The sequenced sample consisted of CD8+ stem-like memory T cells (TSCM and TCM) sorted from PBMCs. This sample's subset: stem-like memory CD8 T cells (TSTEM), CCR7+ PD-1- TIGIT-. The source is a human donor in good health.

The chain combines TRBV6-4 with TRBJ1-2; TCRdb calls TRBD1, which cannot be checked without DNA. This CDR3 region has 14 residues. Germline V gene sequence: CDR1 MRHNA, CDR2 SNTAGT. CDR3 in amino acids: CASSDSSGPGGYTF.

This rearrangement joins TRBV15 to TRBJ1-1; TCRdb's D call, TRBD1, is unchecked because there is no DNA. The CDR3 totals 14 residues. Germline CDR1 reads LNHNV; CDR2 reads YYDKDF (reference sequence). The CDR3 spells CATTRGQGNTEAFF.

This chain joins TRBV20-1 and TRBJ1-1. Germline V gene sequence: CDR1 DFQATT, CDR2 SNEGSKA (reference sequence). The CDR3 is 17 residues long. CDR3 loop: CSASYASGSAGYTEAFF.

This sequence joins TRBV9 and TRBJ1-1; without DNA, the TCRdb call of TRBD1 cannot be checked. This CDR3 is 17 amino acids long. Germline CDR1 is SGDLS and CDR2 is YYNGEE. The CDR3 loop is CASSSGNRVDANTEAFF.

The J gene is TRBJ2-1, the V gene TRBV27; the D gene TCRdb calls, TRBD1, cannot be checked with no DNA. From germline, CDR1 is MNHEY and CDR2 SMNVEV (reference sequence). The CDR3 covers 16 residues. CDR3 residues: CASSLVVGQGPNEQFF.

The chain uses TRBV7-9 and TRBJ2-7; no DNA is available, so the TRBD2 call from TCRdb remains unchecked. The length of the CDR3 is 16 residues. The germline CDR1 and CDR2 sequences are SEHNR and FQNEAQ (reference sequence). The CDR3 loop reads CASSFGALAGVYEQYF.

The genes are TRBV10-3 and TRBJ1-4. From germline, CDR1 is ENHRY and CDR2 SYGVKD. The CDR3 has 14 residues. This CDR3 is CAISGESGGEKLFF.

V is TRBV20-1 and J is TRBJ2-7; TCRdb names TRBD1, which stays unverified in the absence of DNA. Germline V gene sequence: CDR1 DFQATT, CDR2 SNEGSKA (reference sequence). This CDR3 region has 14 residues. The CDR3 sequence: CSAREDRGPYEQYF.

The V call is TRBV10-3, the J call TRBJ2-1; TCRdb lists TRBD1, though no DNA is available to test this call. This CDR3 has 18 amino acids. Germline lookup yields CDR1 ENHRY and CDR2 SYGVKD. The CDR3: CAISESVSGASSYNEQFF.

The V call is TRBV7-9, the J call TRBJ2-7; the D call from TCRdb, TRBD1, cannot be confirmed without DNA. This CDR3 is built from 16 residues. Germline V gene sequence: CDR1 SEHNR, CDR2 FQNEAQ (reference sequence). This chain's CDR3 is CASSLTDRGSPYEQYF.

This rearrangement joins TRBV7-9 to TRBJ2-7; TCRdb returns TRBD1, unconfirmable since there is no DNA. CDR3 length equals 16 residues. Germline loops: CDR1 SEHNR, CDR2 FQNEAQ (reference sequence). The chain's CDR3 is CASSYRDGGNSYEQYF.

Judged by frequency, this clonotype is medium-sized. This sequence joins TRBV6-5 and TRBJ2-3; no DNA is available, so the TRBD2 call from TCRdb remains unchecked. The CDR3 has 15 amino acids. CDR1 and CDR2 from the germline V gene are MNHEY and SVGAGI. The CDR3 sequence: CASSYPSGDGDTQYF.

V and J are TRBV20-1 and TRBJ2-3; TCRdb returns TRBD1, unconfirmable since there is no DNA. CDR1 is DFQATT and CDR2 is SNEGSKA in the germline V gene (reference sequence). CDR3 length: 14 residues. This CDR3 reads CSARDRQGKSTQYF.

This clonotype counts as medium-sized by frequency. The chain couples TRBV13 to TRBJ1-1; TCRdb outputs TRBD1, but without DNA this stays unchecked. The CDR3 runs 15 residues. Germline CDR1 reads PRHDT; CDR2 reads FYEKMQ (reference sequence). CDR3 amino acids: CASRDRGEKNTEAFF.

This chain joins TRBV4-2 and TRBJ1-1; without DNA, the TCRdb call of TRBD1 cannot be checked. CDR1 is LGHNA and CDR2 is YNFKEQ in the germline V gene. This CDR3 region has 15 residues. CDR3 protein: CASSQGTGSGTEAFF.

Judged by frequency, this clonotype is medium-sized. The rearrangement links TRBV6-5 to TRBJ2-5. The CDR3 sequence is 14 residues long. CDR1 MNHEY and CDR2 SVGAGI come from the germline V gene. The CDR3 reads CASSPTGNQETQYF.

This rearrangement joins TRBV7-2 to TRBJ1-1; TCRdb reports TRBD1, a call that lacks DNA to check it against. The V gene's germline CDR1 is SGHTA and CDR2 FQGNSA. The CDR3 covers 13 residues. CDR3 amino acids: CASSPYRVDEAFF.

The chain uses TRBV27 and TRBJ2-3; TCRdb gives TRBD2 as the D gene, but with no DNA this cannot be confirmed. Germline V gene sequence: CDR1 MNHEY, CDR2 SMNVEV (reference sequence). The CDR3 sequence is 12 residues long. CDR3 region: CASSMRGDTQYF.

The CDR3 reads CASSLGTGGYEQYF. The gene calls are TRBV12-3 or TRBV12-4 and TRBJ2-7; TCRdb calls TRBD1, which cannot be checked without DNA. The CDR3 extends over 14 amino acids.

This clonotype counts as medium-sized by frequency. This rearrangement joins TRBV7-9 to TRBJ1-2. The germline CDR1 and CDR2 sequences are SEHNR and FQNEAQ (reference sequence). This CDR3 has 13 amino acids. The CDR3 is CASSPYTNYGYTF.

This clonotype is deemed medium-sized (0.01 to 0.1%) by its frequency. V usage is TRBV29-1 and J usage is TRBJ2-3; TCRdb's D call of TRBD1 is untestable without DNA. The CDR3 length is 15 residues. The germline CDR1 and CDR2 sequences are SQVTM and ANQGSEA. CDR3 protein: CSVDRESKHTDTQYF.

This chain uses TRBV7-9 with TRBJ1-1; TCRdb lists TRBD1, though no DNA is available to test this call. There are 16 residues in the CDR3. Germline V lookup: CDR1 SEHNR, CDR2 FQNEAQ (reference sequence). The CDR3 reads CASSPRAVGTDTEAFF.

The chain combines TRBV27 with TRBJ2-1; TCRdb's D gene call, TRBD1, goes unchecked for lack of DNA. Germline V lookup: CDR1 MNHEY, CDR2 SMNVEV (reference sequence). The CDR3 totals 15 residues. The CDR3 spells CASSLDRASYNEQFF.

The rearrangement links TRBV19 to TRBJ1-1. Looked up from germline, CDR1 is LNHDA and CDR2 is SQIVND (reference sequence). The CDR3 runs 18 residues. Here the CDR3 reads CASSISASPPVRETEAFF.

The J gene is TRBJ2-3, the V gene TRBV7-8. CDR3 length equals 13 residues. Germline CDR1 and CDR2: SGHVS and FQNEAQ. The CDR3 loop reads CASSSHDTDTQYF.

V and J are TRBV3-1 and TRBJ2-1. Germline values: CDR1 LGHDT, CDR2 YNNKEL (reference sequence). This CDR3 contains 14 residues. The CDR3 loop reads CASSQAGLYNEQFF.

This clonotype is identified as large (0.1 to 1%) from frequency. This chain connects TRBV6-2 or TRBV6-3 to TRBJ2-5. Germline V CDR1 and CDR2: MNHEY, SVGEGT. CDR3 length: 15 residues. The chain's CDR3 is CASSYLELYLETQYF.

This clonotype ranks as medium-sized (0.01 to 0.1%) in terms of frequency. The chain is built from TRBV7-6 and TRBJ1-2; TCRdb designates TRBD1, a call that cannot be tested without DNA. Germline V gene lookup returns CDR1 SGHVS and CDR2 FNYEAQ. There are 15 residues in the CDR3. CDR3 sequence: CASSSRQGANYGYTF. Looking up the rest from reference TRBV7-6 and TRBJ1-2 gives the full variable domain: GAGVSQSPRYKVTKRGQDVALRCDPISGHVSLYWYRQALGQGPEFLTYFNYEAQQDKSGLPNDRFSAERPEGSISTLTIQRTEQRDSAMYRCASSSRQGANYGYTFGSGTRLTVV.